This TCR beta chain was captured in a study of cytomegalovirus exposure and HLA in healthy donors. Study summary: Tens of millions of unique TCRs from HLA-typed donors were held in an early release of data.

CDR1 SGHTA and CDR2 FQGNSA come from the germline V gene. CDR3 size: 16 residues. V lost 6 bases to trimming and J lost 3 bases; unmatched junction nucleotides: 10. Vbeta (60) and Jbeta (13) primers were used in the PCR. The data were produced by immunoSEQ multiplex PCR, yet TCRdb's version contains in-frame clones alone and is incomplete. The repertoire has fewer than 45,000 clones, 75% to 85% of them found once; the top ten carry roughly 5.5%. As for this clone: Its cognate antigen is unknown.

General study results and limits: Researchers reportedly found TCR beta sequences accurately predicted most subjects' HLA-A and HLA-B alleles.

What was sequenced was PBMCs. The sequence was obtained from a male donor in good health and CMV-seronegative. The rearrangement uses TRBV7-2 and TRBJ2-7; TRBD2 agrees at 11 bases. The CDR3 DNA reads as TGTGCCAGCAGTCTAGGGGCTAGCGGGAGGTACTACGAGCAGTACTTC. This translates into CASSLGASGRYYEQYF.